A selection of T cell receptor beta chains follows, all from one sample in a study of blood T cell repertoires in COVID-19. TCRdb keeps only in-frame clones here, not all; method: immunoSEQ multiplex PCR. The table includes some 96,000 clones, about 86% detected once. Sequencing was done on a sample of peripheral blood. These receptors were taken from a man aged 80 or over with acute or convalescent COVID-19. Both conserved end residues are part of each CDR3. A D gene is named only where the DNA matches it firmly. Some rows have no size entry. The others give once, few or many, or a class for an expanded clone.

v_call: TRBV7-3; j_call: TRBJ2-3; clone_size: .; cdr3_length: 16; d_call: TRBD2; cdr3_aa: CASSREGLAGVDTQYF; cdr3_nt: TGTGCCAGCAGCAGAGAGGGACTAGCGGGAGTAGATACGCAGTATTTT
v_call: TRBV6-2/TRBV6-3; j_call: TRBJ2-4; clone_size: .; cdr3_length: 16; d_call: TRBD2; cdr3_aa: CASSPGTTRGKNIQYF; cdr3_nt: TGTGCCAGCAGTCCCGGGACTACAAGGGGAAAAAACATTCAGTACTTC
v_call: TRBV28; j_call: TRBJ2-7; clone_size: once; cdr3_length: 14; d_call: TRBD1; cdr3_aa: CASSQPGQNYEQYF; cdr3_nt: TGTGCCAGCAGCCAACCGGGACAGAACTACGAGCAGTACTTC
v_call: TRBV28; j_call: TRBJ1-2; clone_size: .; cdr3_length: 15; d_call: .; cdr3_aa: CASRRQSLENYGYTF; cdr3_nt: TGTGCCAGCAGGCGTCAATCTCTGGAGAACTATGGCTACACCTTC
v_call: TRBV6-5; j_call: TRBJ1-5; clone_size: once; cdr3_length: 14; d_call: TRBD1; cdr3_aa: CASSQTGFNQPQHF; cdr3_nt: TGTGCCAGCAGTCAGACAGGGTTCAATCAGCCCCAGCATTTT
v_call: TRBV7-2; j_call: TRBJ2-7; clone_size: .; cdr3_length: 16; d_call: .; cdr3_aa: CASSLGFGAGGYEQYF; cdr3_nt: TGTGCCAGCAGCTTAGGGTTCGGTGCGGGCGGCTACGAGCAGTACTTC
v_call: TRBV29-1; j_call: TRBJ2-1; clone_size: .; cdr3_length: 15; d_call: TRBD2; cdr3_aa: CSVEGTSGNYNEQFF; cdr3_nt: TGCAGCGTTGAAGGGACTAGCGGGAACTACAATGAGCAGTTCTTC
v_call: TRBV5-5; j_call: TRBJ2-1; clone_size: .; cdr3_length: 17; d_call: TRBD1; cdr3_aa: CASSIRTGGTSYNEQFF; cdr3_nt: TGTGCCAGCAGCATCAGGACAGGGGGTACCTCCTACAATGAGCAGTTCTTC
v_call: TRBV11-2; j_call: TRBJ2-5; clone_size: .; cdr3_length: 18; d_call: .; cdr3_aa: CASSLDPWERGFKETQYF; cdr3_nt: TGTGCCAGCAGCTTAGATCCGTGGGAAAGGGGGTTTAAAGAGACCCAGTACTTC
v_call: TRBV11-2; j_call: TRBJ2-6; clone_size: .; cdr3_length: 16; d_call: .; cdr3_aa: CASGIRKGAGANVLTF; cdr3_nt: TGTGCCAGTGGAATACGTAAGGGAGCTGGGGCCAACGTCCTGACTTTC
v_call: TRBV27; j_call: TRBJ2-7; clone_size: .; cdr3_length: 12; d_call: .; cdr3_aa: CASRSGDYEQYF; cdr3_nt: TGTGCCAGCAGATCGGGGGACTACGAGCAGTACTTC
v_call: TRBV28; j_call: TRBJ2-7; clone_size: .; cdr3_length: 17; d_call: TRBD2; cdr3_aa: CASSFGTSGLSIYEQYF; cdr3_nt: TGTGCCAGCAGTTTCGGGACTAGCGGGTTGAGTATCTACGAGCAGTACTTC
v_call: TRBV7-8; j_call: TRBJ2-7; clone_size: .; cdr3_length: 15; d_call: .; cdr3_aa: CASSLDADPTYEQYF; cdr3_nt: TGTGCCAGCAGCCTAGACGCGGATCCTACTTACGAGCAGTACTTC